Described below is a single TCR beta chain sequence and its context. This sample was taken from a study of blood T cell repertoires in COVID-19. Overall study context: Nucleic acid was either cDNA or gDNA, and it came from T cells, B-cell-depleted T cells, or PBMCs.

Germline values: CDR1 LNHDA, CDR2 SQIVND (reference sequence). The CDR3 is 13 amino acids. Trimming removed 5 bases at V and 2 bases at J, with 9 bases between. Assay used: immunoSEQ multiplex PCR; TCRdb lists only in-frame clones, some missing. Among about 86,000 clones listed, roughly 84% were seen once. This receptor was obtained from a woman older than 75 with active or convalescent COVID-19. The V call is TRBV19, the J call TRBJ1-1, with unresolved D. Sequencing was performed on peripheral blood. The DNA for the CDR3 is TGTGCCAGTAGTTCCAGTTTCAACACTGAAGCTTTCTTT. It yields the protein CASSSSFNTEAFF. The whole variable domain, remainder taken from reference TRBV19 and TRBJ1-1, is DGGITQSPKYLFRKEGQNVTLSCEQNLNHDAMYWYRQDPGQGLRLIYYSQIVNDFQKGDIAEGYSVSREKKESFPLTVTSAQKNPTAFYLCASSSSFNTEAFFGQGTRLTVV.